A single sample gave rise to the 11 T cell receptor beta chains below, sequenced in a study of blood T cell repertoires in COVID-19. Some clones are missing from TCRdb's copy, which holds only in-frame ones; the method was immunoSEQ multiplex PCR. The sample yields 200,000 or so clones, roughly 86% seen once. The specimen was peripheral blood. All receptors come from a woman in her seventies with active or convalescent COVID-19.

This sequence joins TRBV24-1 and TRBJ1-4; D remains ambiguous. V was pared by 4 bases and J by 4 bases, with 15 bases between. Germline lookup yields CDR1 KGHDR and CDR2 SFDVKD. The CDR3 loop spans 16 amino acids. The CDR3 sequence is CATSENRAAGNEKLFF. As DNA, the CDR3 is TGTGCCACCAGTGAAAACAGAGCAGCGGGTAATGAAAAACTGTTTTTT.

The V gene is TRBV2, the J gene TRBJ2-3, with 7 bases that match TRBD2. After removal of 9 bases from V and 0 bases from J, the junction contained 9 bases not matched to a gene. The CDR3 is made up of 15 amino acids. From germline, CDR1 is SNHLY and CDR2 FYNNEI. CDR3 nucleotides: TGTGCCAGTCAAGGGGCGGGGGTGAGCACAGATACGCAGTATTTT. It codes for CASQGAGVSTDTQYF.

This rearrangement joins TRBV27 to TRBJ1-2; 8 nucleotides align to TRBD1. CDR3 length equals 15 residues. Trimming removed 4 bases from V and 8 bases from J; junction bases left unmatched: 12. Germline loops: CDR1 MNHEY, CDR2 SMNVEV (reference sequence). The chain's CDR3 is CASSSLGLGQVGYTF. The CDR3 DNA is TGTGCCAGCAGTTCCCTTGGATTGGGACAGGTGGGCTACACCTTC.

The rearrangement links TRBV3-1 (or the pseudogene TRBV3-2) to TRBJ2-7; the D is unclear. Trimming stripped 2 bases from V and 1 base from J, with 9 bases between. This CDR3 has 14 amino acids. Germline CDR1 reads LGHDT; CDR2 reads YNNKEL (reference sequence). CDR3 nucleotides: TGTGCCAGCAGCCAATCAAGCTTTTCCTACGAGCAGTACTTC. Its protein product is CASSQSSFSYEQYF.

This chain joins TRBV18 and TRBJ2-1; the D gene is possibly TRBD2 (7 bases). Germline CDR1 reads KGHSH; CDR2 reads LQKENI. Trimming cost V 1 base and J 7 bases, with 17 bases left between them. CDR3 size: 16 residues. CDR3: CASSPLSGEGENEQFF. CDR3 nucleotides: TGTGCCAGCTCACCACTATCGGGGGAGGGGGAAAATGAGCAGTTCTTC.

The gene calls are TRBV5-1 and TRBJ2-1, with 8 nucleotides matching TRBD2. The CDR3 has 17 residues. After removal of 4 bases from V and 3 bases from J, the junction contained 12 bases not matched to a gene. Per the germline V gene, CDR1 is SGHRS and CDR2 is YFSETQ. The CDR3 DNA is TGCGCCAGCAGCCCAAGTAAGCGGGAGAGTTACTACAATGAGCAGTTCTTC. This translates into CASSPSKRESYYNEQFF. The full variable domain, rest sourced from reference TRBV5-1 and TRBJ2-1, is KAGVTQTPRYLIKTRGQQVTLSCSPISGHRSVSWYQQTPGQGLQFLFEYFSETQRNKGNFPGRFSGRQFSNSRSEMNVSTLELGDSALYLCASSPSKRESYYNEQFFGPGTRLTVL.

The chain uses TRBV3-1 (or the pseudogene TRBV3-2) and TRBJ1-1; D is unresolved. CDR1 is LGHDT and CDR2 is YNNKEL in the germline V gene (reference sequence). The CDR3 length is 15 residues. Between the trimmed V and J ends, which lost 4 bases and 4 bases, there was a span of 16 bases. The CDR3 spells CASSRGGLGGTEAFF. The CDR3 region has the DNA TGTGCCAGCAGCCGGGGAGGGCTGGGAGGCACTGAAGCTTTCTTT.

The chain is built from TRBV5-1 and TRBJ2-2; possible D gene TRBD2, 6 bases. The CDR3 is 16 amino acids. V lost 4 bases and J 4 bases, leaving 17 bases between the germline ends. Germline V lookup: CDR1 SGHRS, CDR2 YFSETQ. CDR3 loop: CASSTGLLKGTGELFF. CDR3 nucleotide sequence: TGCGCCAGCAGCACCGGACTATTGAAGGGCACCGGGGAGCTGTTTTTT.

The chain joins TRBV13 to TRBJ2-7, with a tentative D call TRBD2 (6 bases). Germline CDR1 PRHDT, CDR2 FYEKMQ (reference sequence). With 4 bases removed from V and 0 bases from J, the gap between germline ends came to 19 bases. This CDR3 has 17 amino acids. The CDR3 region has the DNA TGTGCCAGCAGCTCCTACGGGAGCGGACCAAGCTCCTACGAGCAGTACTTC. Encoded protein: CASSSYGSGPSSYEQYF.

The chain recombines TRBV4-1 with TRBJ2-5; a possible D gene is TRBD1 (6 bases). The V gene's germline CDR1 is MGHRA and CDR2 YSYEKL. This CDR3 has 19 amino acids. V was pared by 0 bases and J by 2 bases, with 22 bases between. This CDR3 is CASSQDITPGQLLQETQYF. In DNA form, the CDR3 reads TGCGCCAGCAGCCAAGATATAACCCCGGGACAACTCCTACAAGAGACCCAGTACTTC.

This clone was found a few times. The chain joins TRBV5-1 to TRBJ2-5; 10 bases line up with TRBD1. The CDR3 runs to 15 residues. V dropped 5 bases and J dropped 5; count of bases not matched to a gene: 9. Germline V gene lookup returns CDR1 SGHRS and CDR2 YFSETQ. CDR3 amino acids: CASRTRDRGWETQYF. The DNA for the CDR3 is TGCGCCAGCAGAACCCGGGACAGGGGTTGGGAGACCCAGTACTTC.